These 12 T cell receptor beta chains were all obtained from the same sample, sequenced in a study of blood T cell repertoires in COVID-19. Generated by immunoSEQ multiplex PCR, the TCRdb table keeps only in-frame clones and is missing some. The data show some 100,000 clones, 70% to 90% seen once. Sequences were obtained from peripheral blood. These receptors were collected from a woman in her sixties or seventies with acute or convalescent COVID-19.

The rearrangement joins TRBV6-5 to TRBJ1-1; 7 bases line up with TRBD1. Germline CDR1 is MNHEY and CDR2 is SVGAGI. This CDR3 spans 14 amino acids. After removal of 6 bases from V and 7 bases from J, the junction contained 11 bases not matched to a gene. The CDR3 DNA is TGTGCCAGCAGCACAACAGGGGCAGTTTTTGAAGCTTTCTTT. Translation gives CASSTTGAVFEAFF.

This clone turned up a few times. The chain has TRBV5-1 and TRBJ2-1; perhaps TRBD1 as D (5 bases). Germline loops: CDR1 SGHRS, CDR2 YFSETQ. The CDR3 runs 13 residues. V was pared by 0 bases and J by 8 bases, with 9 bases between. The CDR3 loop is CASSLVVGHEQFF. The CDR3, as DNA: TGCGCCAGCAGCTTGGTGGTGGGGCATGAGCAGTTCTTC.

The J gene is TRBJ2-7, the V gene TRBV12-3 or TRBV12-4, with TRBD1 matching 7 bases. V trimming: 4 bases; J trimming: 3 bases; junction bases outside the gene matches: 3. The CDR3 is 13 amino acids. The DNA of the CDR3 is TGTGCCAGCAGTTGGGGACAGCTCTACGAGCAGTACGTC. Translated, it gives CASSWGQLYEQYV.

The rearrangement links TRBV20-1 to TRBJ2-5; TRBD1 might be the D (5 bases). Germline V gives CDR1 DFQATT, CDR2 SNEGSKA (reference sequence). This CDR3 has 16 amino acids. Trimming removed 3 bases from V and 2 bases from J, with 19 bases in between. CDR3 protein: CSASPRLRVRQETQYF. CDR3 DNA: TGCAGTGCTAGTCCTCGGCTCAGGGTCAGACAAGAGACCCAGTACTTC.

This clone showed up just a few times. The chain carries TRBV27 and TRBJ2-1; 15 nucleotides match TRBD2. The J segment lost 12 bases and the V segment lost 3 bases, leaving 9 bases of the junction unmatched. In germline, CDR1 is MNHEY, CDR2 SMNVEV (reference sequence). The CDR3 runs to 16 residues. The CDR3 spells CASSFLSGLAGGGQFF. In DNA, the CDR3 is TGTGCCAGCAGTTTCCTATCGGGACTAGCGGGAGGAGGGCAGTTCTTC.

This chain joins TRBV5-1 and TRBJ1-4; D is unresolved. Trimming removed 4 bases at V and 8 bases at J, with 12 bases between. Germline lookup yields CDR1 SGHRS and CDR2 YFSETQ. The CDR3 has 13 residues. The CDR3 is CASSPRPGEKLFF. The DNA of the CDR3 is TGCGCCAGCAGCCCCCGGCCGGGGGAAAAACTGTTTTTT.

V usage is TRBV5-1 and J usage is TRBJ1-5; D is perhaps TRBD1 (5 bases). This CDR3 has 13 residues. Germline CDR1 and CDR2: SGHRS and YFSETQ. V lost 5 bases and J 5 bases, leaving 11 bases between the germline ends. CDR3 sequence: CASRDDSDQPQHF. The CDR3, as DNA: TGCGCCAGCAGAGACGACAGCGATCAGCCCCAGCATTTT.

CDR3 nucleotides: TGCGCCAGCAGCTTGGTGGGGGGGACACTGAACACTGAAGCTTTCTTT. This gives the protein CASSLVGGTLNTEAFF. The chain is built from TRBV5-1 and TRBJ1-1, with a possible D match to TRBD1 (6 bases). Trimming cost V 0 bases and J 0 bases, with 12 bases left between them. The CDR3 is 16 amino acids. Germline loops: CDR1 SGHRS, CDR2 YFSETQ. Variable domain in full (rest from reference TRBV5-1 and TRBJ1-1): KAGVTQTPRYLIKTRGQQVTLSCSPISGHRSVSWYQQTPGQGLQFLFEYFSETQRNKGNFPGRFSGRQFSNSRSEMNVSTLELGDSALYLCASSLVGGTLNTEAFFGQGTRLTVV.

The genes are TRBV24-1 and TRBJ2-1, with 7 nucleotides matching TRBD2. Germline V gene sequence: CDR1 KGHDR, CDR2 SFDVKD. V was pared by 4 bases and J by 12 bases, with 5 bases of the junction left unmatched. This CDR3 has 12 amino acids. The CDR3 bases are TGTGCCACCAGTGACCCACCGGGGGGGCAGTTCTTC. Translated: CATSDPPGGQFF.

This clone was seen a single time. This sequence joins TRBV6-5 and TRBJ1-1; D is ambiguous. This CDR3 has 14 residues. V was clipped by 6 bases and J by 3 bases, with 14 bases between them. The germline CDR1 and CDR2 sequences are MNHEY and SVGAGI. CDR3 bases: TGTGCCAGCAGCTTCCCCGGAGGGCACACTGAAGCTTTCTTT. Translation: CASSFPGGHTEAFF.

The V gene is TRBV29-1, the J gene TRBJ1-2; 7 nucleotides match TRBD1. Losses at the gene ends were 6 bases for V and 8 bases for J; bases not matched to a gene: 3. The germline V gene encodes CDR1 SQVTM and CDR2 ANQGSEA. CDR3 length equals 10 residues. This CDR3 reads CSVRTGGYTF. The CDR3 DNA reads TGCAGCGTCCGGACAGGCGGCTACACCTTC.

This chain uses TRBV28 with TRBJ1-2; D may be TRBD1 (5 bases). The CDR3 consists of 16 residues. The ends were cut back, 6 bases at V and 3 bases at J, with 20 bases in the middle. The V gene's germline CDR1 is MDHEN and CDR2 SYDVKM. The CDR3 reads CASSPPAGRADYGYTF. The CDR3 DNA sequence: TGTGCCAGCAGCCCCCCTGCGGGGCGGGCGGACTATGGCTACACCTTC.